The present entry profiles one T cell receptor (beta chain) with its context. These data come from a study of CD8 T cells in Susac syndrome. CD8+ and CD4+ blood T cells underwent TCR beta sequencing. The multiple sclerosis controls were treatment-naive patients with relapsing-remitting disease that was stable or active. Random hexamers served to reverse transcribe about 0.5 to 1 ug RNA. An immunoSEQ multiplex PCR generated amplified TCR beta CDR3 products spanning 54 Vbeta and 13 Jbeta. TCRdb recomputed calls from the immunoSEQ multiplex PCR reads with MiXCR, one row per CDR3 protein. The table shows around 270,000 distinct CDR3 sequences, with approximately 85% occurring only once. The CDR3 contains 16 residues. V was pared by 1 base and J by 2 bases, with 2 bases of the junction left unmatched. The germline CDR1 and CDR2 sequences are MGHRA and YSYEKL.

This chain links TRBV4-1 with TRBJ2-7; 13 bases align to TRBD2. This receptor was obtained from a human donor with multiple sclerosis. Specimen: CD8+ T cells from PBMCs. For the CDR3, the DNA is TGCGCCAGCAGCCAAGTGGGACTAGCGGGGCCCTACGAGCAGTACTTC. The encoded protein is CASSQVGLAGPYEQYF.